This T cell receptor (beta chain) came from a study of T cell changes during pregnancy in multiple sclerosis. Measured with immunoSEQ multiplex PCR; TCRdb has only the in-frame clones, and not every one. The sample lists tens of thousands of clones, roughly 90% occurring once. Per germline, CDR1 MNHEY and CDR2 SVGAGI. Trimming removed 6 bases from V and 1 base from J; junction bases left unmatched: 5. The CDR3 totals 14 residues. Source: peripheral blood, taken after pregnancy. The sequence was obtained from a female donor in good health, enrolled as a control in a pregnancy study. V gene TRBV6-5 combines with J gene TRBJ1-1; 7 positions agree with TRBD1. The CDR3 region is CASRLGGGNTEAFF. CDR3 coding DNA: TGTGCCAGCAGGCTAGGGGGCGGGAACACTGAAGCTTTCTTT.